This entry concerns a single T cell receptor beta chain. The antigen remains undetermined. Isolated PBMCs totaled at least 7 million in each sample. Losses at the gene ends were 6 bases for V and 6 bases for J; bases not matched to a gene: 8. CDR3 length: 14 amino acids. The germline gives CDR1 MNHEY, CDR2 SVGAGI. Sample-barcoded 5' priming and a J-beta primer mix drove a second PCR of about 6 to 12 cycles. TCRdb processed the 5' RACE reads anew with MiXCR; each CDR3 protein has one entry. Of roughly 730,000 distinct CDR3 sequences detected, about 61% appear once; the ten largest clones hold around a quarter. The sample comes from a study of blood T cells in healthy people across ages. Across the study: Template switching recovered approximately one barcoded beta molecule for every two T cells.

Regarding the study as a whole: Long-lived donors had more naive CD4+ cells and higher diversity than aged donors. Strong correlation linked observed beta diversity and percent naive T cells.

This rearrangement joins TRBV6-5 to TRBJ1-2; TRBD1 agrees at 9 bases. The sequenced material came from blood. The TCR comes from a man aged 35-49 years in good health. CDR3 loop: CASRTKGQGDGYTF. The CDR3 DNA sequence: TGTGCCAGCAGAACAAAGGGACAGGGAGATGGCTACACCTTC.